These 2 T cell receptor beta chains originate from one sample sequenced in a study of blood T cell repertoires in COVID-19. Here immunoSEQ multiplex PCR was the method, and the copy in TCRdb shows in-frame clones only, minus some. The profile shows 310,000 or so clones, about 89% of them singletons. Sequences were obtained from PBMCs or T cells enriched from blood (not recorded which). The receptor set was obtained from a middle-aged woman who had recovered from COVID-19.

This clone occurred once. The gene calls are TRBV9 and TRBJ2-5; TRBD2 matches at 7 bases. Germline V gives CDR1 SGDLS, CDR2 YYNGEE. The V and J ends lost 1 base and 1 base, in that order; junction bases with no gene match: 4. There are 15 residues in the CDR3. CDR3 sequence (DNA): TGTGCCAGCAGCGTAAGCGGGGCGCTCCAAGAGACCCAGTACTTC. It is translated as CASSVSGALQETQYF.

The chain has TRBV7-9 and TRBJ2-1, with 10 bases lining up with TRBD2. Germline values: CDR1 SEHNR, CDR2 FQNEAQ (reference sequence). The trim removed 1 base at V and 12 bases at J, leaving 6 bases unmatched. The CDR3 sequence is 14 residues long. CDR3 sequence reads: CASSLGLAGEGQFF. DNA for the CDR3: TGTGCCAGCAGCTTAGGCCTAGCGGGGGAGGGGCAGTTCTTC.